Listed here are 21 T cell receptor beta chains from one sample, sequenced in a study of T cells in Graves' hyperthyroidism and ophthalmopathy. Using RNA transcripts as the source, TCR beta CDR3 regions were amplified. Researchers ran a first-round RT-PCR on the TCR CDR3 using the HTBI primer set. TCRdb reprocessed the multiplex PCR reads via MiXCR and lists one record per CDR3 protein. The sample includes approximately 480,000 distinct CDR3 sequences, under 25% of them seen just once. Sequencing used blood. These receptors all come from a man between 18 and 29 years old with Graves' hyperthyroidism.

This clonotype was recorded at least ten times. The rearrangement joins TRBV12-3 or TRBV12-4 to TRBJ2-7; the D call may be TRBD1 or TRBD2 (6 bases each). V lost 3 bases and J lost 7, with 16 bases in between. The CDR3 totals 14 residues. CDR3 sequence (DNA): TGTGCCAGCAGTTTGGGGACGGGGGCAGGAGAGCAGTACTTC. Residues: CASSLGTGAGEQYF.

This clonotype occurred once. The chain uses TRBV7-2 and TRBJ1-2; D is uncertain. CDR1 and CDR2 (germline): SGHTA, FQGNSA. The CDR3 spans 13 residues. V dropped 1 base and J dropped 8 bases, with 11 bases sitting between them. The CDR3 region is CASSLGQDRGYTF. CDR3 in DNA: TGTGCCAGCAGCTTAGGGCAGGATCGCGGCTACACCTTC.

The CDR3 DNA reads as TGCGCCAGCAGCCAAGATCGACAGGCCGAGCAGTACTTC. This sequence encodes CASSQDRQAEQYF. The chain couples TRBV4-1 to TRBJ2-7, with a weak D call TRBD1 (6 bases). The CDR3 consists of 13 residues. Looked up from germline, CDR1 is MGHRA and CDR2 is YSYEKL. V lost 0 bases and J lost 6, with 9 bases in between.

This clonotype was counted a few times. V and J are TRBV3-1 and TRBJ1-1; D is ambiguous. Trimming cost V 4 bases and J 4 bases, with 16 bases left between them. CDR1 is LGHDT and CDR2 is YNNKEL in the germline V gene (reference sequence). This CDR3 is 15 amino acids long. The CDR3 nucleotides are TGTGCCAGCAGCCTCCGGGAGGGCCGGAGCACTGAAGCTTTCTTT. Translated: CASSLREGRSTEAFF.

This clonotype was found many times. The chain recombines TRBV24-1 with TRBJ2-2, with D maybe TRBD2 (5 bases). Trimming pared 0 bases from V and 0 bases from J, leaving 7 bases between. The CDR3 totals 16 residues. Germline CDR1 reads KGHDR; CDR2 reads SFDVKD. The CDR3 sequence is CATSDLGESNTGELFF. CDR3 DNA: TGTGCCACCAGTGATTTGGGGGAGTCGAACACCGGGGAGCTGTTTTTT.

To note about this clonotype: The junction departs from the called germline gene at one end, perhaps through a read error. V usage is TRBV6-1 and J usage is TRBJ2-5, with 8 positions matching TRBD2. CDR1 and CDR2 (germline): MNHNS, SASEGT. The CDR3 totals 16 residues. CDR3 loop: CASSEPGLAGQEIQYF. In DNA, the CDR3 is TGTGCCAGCAGTGAACCTGGACTAGCAGGCCAGGAGATCCAGTACTTC.

This rearrangement joins TRBV13 to TRBJ1-2; D is uncertain. Germline V lookup: CDR1 PRHDT, CDR2 FYEKMQ (reference sequence). The CDR3 has 13 amino acids. Trimming pared 1 base from V and 8 bases from J, leaving 11 bases between. The CDR3 nucleotides read TGTGCCAGCAGCTTAGCCGGCCCGGAGGGCTACACCTTC. Translating it yields CASSLAGPEGYTF.

This clonotype came up many times. The rearrangement uses TRBV12-3 or TRBV12-4 and TRBJ2-5; 7 nucleotides line up with TRBD2. Trimming took 6 bases from V and 6 from J; bases not matched to a gene: 7. The CDR3 sequence is 13 residues long. CDR3 sequence: CASSSTSWQTQYF. CDR3 DNA: TGTGCCAGCAGCTCGACTAGCTGGCAGACCCAGTACTTC.

The V gene is TRBV6-2 or TRBV6-3, the J gene TRBJ1-1; D remains unclear. The CDR3 consists of 14 residues. Between the trimmed V and J ends, which lost 0 bases and 7 bases, there was a span of 12 bases. CDR1 MNHEY and CDR2 SVGEGT come from the germline V gene. The CDR3 DNA reads as TGTGCCAGCAGTTACTCAGAACTTGTGAATGAAGCTTTCTTT. This sequence encodes CASSYSELVNEAFF.

This clonotype occurred a few times. The CDR3 sequence is CASSFWAGPSSTDTQYF. CDR3 coding DNA: TGTGCCAGCAGTTTCTGGGCGGGGCCCTCTAGCACAGATACGCAGTATTTT. This rearrangement joins TRBV28 to TRBJ2-3; possibly TRBD2 for D (6 bases). The V gene lost 3 bases and the J gene lost 0 bases, with 16 bases spanning the gap. Germline V gene data show CDR1 as MDHEN and CDR2 as SYDVKM. This CDR3 contains 17 residues.

This clonotype was seen repeatedly, ten times or more. CDR3: CASSLHPGIAEAFF. CDR3 nucleotide sequence: TGTGCCAGCAGTCTACACCCGGGGATCGCTGAAGCTTTCTTT. The V and J genes are TRBV6-2 or TRBV6-3 and TRBJ1-1, with D unclear. In germline, CDR1 is MNHEY, CDR2 SVGEGT. Deletions cut 5 bases from V and 6 bases from J, with 16 bases between. This CDR3 has 14 residues.

The chain has TRBV2 and TRBJ1-3; no firm D call. Germline lookup yields CDR1 SNHLY and CDR2 FYNNEI. This CDR3 comprises 17 residues. The V and J ends lost 8 bases and 4 bases respectively, with 24 bases between them. The CDR3 sequence is CASAFAPGPRRGNTIYF. Written as DNA, the CDR3 is TGTGCCAGCGCATTCGCCCCGGGCCCCCGAAGGGGAAACACCATATATTTT.

The rearrangement uses TRBV14 and TRBJ1-2; tentatively, D is TRBD1 (5 bases). In germline, CDR1 is SGHDN, CDR2 FVKESK. The CDR3 totals 13 residues. V dropped 4 bases and J dropped 6 bases, with 12 bases sitting between them. CDR3 coding DNA: TGTGCCAGCAGCCGAAGACAGCCGGATGGCTACACCTTC. Its protein product is CASSRRQPDGYTF.

The chain employs TRBV20-1 and TRBJ1-2; 12 positions match TRBD1. Germline V CDR1 and CDR2: DFQATT, SNEGSKA (reference sequence). The CDR3 is 16 residues long. V lost 1 base to trimming and J lost 6 bases; unmatched junction nucleotides: 9. CDR3 sequence reads: CSARGRGQGALDGYTF. DNA for the CDR3: TGCAGTGCTAGAGGCAGGGGACAGGGGGCTTTAGATGGCTACACCTTC.

This clonotype showed up many times. This chain connects TRBV27 to TRBJ2-5; perhaps D is TRBD1 or TRBD2 (5 bases each). The CDR3 has 14 amino acids. V was cut by 4 bases and J by 5 bases, with 14 bases left in between. CDR1 is MNHEY and CDR2 is SMNVEV in the germline V gene (reference sequence). This CDR3 reads CASSSGSWGETQYF. CDR3 nucleotides: TGTGCCAGCAGTTCGGGATCTTGGGGGGAGACCCAGTACTTC.

This clonotype was observed a few times. The chain employs TRBV2 and TRBJ1-5; D is possibly TRBD1 (6 bases). The CDR3 is 14 residues long. Germline CDR1 SNHLY, CDR2 FYNNEI. The V end was cut by 4 bases, the J end by 7 bases, with 14 bases between. The CDR3 is CASSGSRGTQPQHF. The CDR3 DNA follows: TGTGCCAGCAGTGGTTCCAGGGGTACACAGCCCCAGCATTTT.

In its sample, this clonotype was seen a few times. A read error may be the cause here, since a much bigger clone is one base away. V and J are TRBV19 and TRBJ1-5; maybe TRBD1 (5 bases). The CDR3 runs 14 residues. Trimming pared 3 bases from V and 0 bases from J, leaving 6 bases between. From germline, CDR1 is LNHDA and CDR2 SQIVND (reference sequence). The CDR3 coding sequence is TGTGCCAGTAGTATGGGGGATAGCAATCAGCCCCAGCATTTT. This encodes CASSMGDSNQPQHF.

The chain joins TRBV6-1 to TRBJ1-1, with D possibly matching TRBD1 (5 bases). The length of the CDR3 is 15 residues. Between the trimmed V and J ends, which lost 6 bases and 0 bases, there was a span of 14 bases. Germline values: CDR1 MNHNS, CDR2 SASEGT. The CDR3 DNA follows: TGTGCCAGCAGACCTCTCCAGGGACTGAACACTGAAGCTTTCTTT. Translating it yields CASRPLQGLNTEAFF.

This clonotype was counted many times. The V and J genes are TRBV12-3 or TRBV12-4 and TRBJ1-3; the D is unclear. This CDR3 has 13 residues. The V gene lost 4 bases and the J gene lost 7 bases, with 11 bases spanning the gap. This CDR3 is CASSSPLDNTIYF. The CDR3 DNA reads TGTGCCAGCAGTTCGCCTTTAGATAACACCATATATTTT.

This clonotype was observed many times. This chain joins TRBV12-3 or TRBV12-4 and TRBJ2-7; 7 nucleotides align to TRBD1. The CDR3 runs 14 residues. Trimming removed 5 bases from V and 2 bases from J; junction bases left unmatched: 6. The CDR3 reads CASSPGTAPYEQYF. CDR3 DNA: TGTGCCAGCAGTCCCGGGACAGCACCCTACGAGCAGTACTTC.

This clonotype came up many times. The rearrangement joins TRBV30 to TRBJ1-1; TRBD1 is a possible D gene (6 bases). The CDR3 length is 15 residues. Per germline, CDR1 GTSNPN and CDR2 SVGIG (reference sequence). Between the trimmed V and J ends, which lost 1 base and 2 bases, there was a span of 14 bases. As DNA, the CDR3 is TGTGCCTGGAGTGCCCCGGGACAAGCTAACACTGAAGCTTTCTTT. Translated: CAWSAPGQANTEAFF.